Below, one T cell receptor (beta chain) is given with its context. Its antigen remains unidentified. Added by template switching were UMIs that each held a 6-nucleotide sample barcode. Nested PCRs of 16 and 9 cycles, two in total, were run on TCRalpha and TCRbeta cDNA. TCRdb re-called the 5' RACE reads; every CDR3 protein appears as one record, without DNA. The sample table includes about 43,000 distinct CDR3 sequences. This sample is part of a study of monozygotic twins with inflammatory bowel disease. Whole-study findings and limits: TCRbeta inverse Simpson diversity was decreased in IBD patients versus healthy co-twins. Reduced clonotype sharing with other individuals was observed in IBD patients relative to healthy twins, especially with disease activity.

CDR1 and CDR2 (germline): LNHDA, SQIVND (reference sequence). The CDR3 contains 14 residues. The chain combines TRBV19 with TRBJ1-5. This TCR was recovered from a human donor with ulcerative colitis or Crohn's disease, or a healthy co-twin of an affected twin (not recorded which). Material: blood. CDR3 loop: CASSREGSNQPQHF.